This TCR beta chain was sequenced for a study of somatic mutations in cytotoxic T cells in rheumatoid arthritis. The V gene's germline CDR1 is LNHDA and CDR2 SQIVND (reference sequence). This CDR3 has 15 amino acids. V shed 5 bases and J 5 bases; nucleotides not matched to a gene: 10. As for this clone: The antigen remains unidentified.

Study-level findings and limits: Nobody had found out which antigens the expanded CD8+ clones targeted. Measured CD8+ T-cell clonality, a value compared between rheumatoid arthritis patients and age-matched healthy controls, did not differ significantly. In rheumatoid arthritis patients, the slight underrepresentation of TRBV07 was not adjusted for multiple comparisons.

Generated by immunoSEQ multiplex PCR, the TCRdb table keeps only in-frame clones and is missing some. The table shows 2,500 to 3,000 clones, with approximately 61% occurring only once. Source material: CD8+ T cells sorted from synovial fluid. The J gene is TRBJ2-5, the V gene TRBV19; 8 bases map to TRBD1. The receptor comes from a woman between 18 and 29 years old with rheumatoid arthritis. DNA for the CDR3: TGTGCCAGTAGTGGAGGGACAGGCGGATTGGAGACCCAGTACTTC. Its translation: CASSGGTGGLETQYF.